One sample yielded the 17 T cell receptor beta chains listed below, sequenced in a study of response to subunit inactivated influenza vaccine. MiXCR, run by TCRdb on the RT-PCR reads, gives a single entry per CDR3 protein. The sample includes 630,000 or so distinct CDR3 sequences, approximately 14% of them seen just once. Sequencing used PBMCs from blood, obtained less than 13 days after vaccination. These receptors all come from a middle-aged man who received an inactivated influenza vaccine.

This clonotype has only a few counts. This chain links TRBV28 with TRBJ2-7; weak D call: TRBD2 (6 bases). CDR3 length: 15 residues. Germline V CDR1 and CDR2: MDHEN, SYDVKM. V gave up 5 bases and J gave up 0 bases, with 14 bases separating them. CDR3 DNA sequence: TGTGCCAGCAGTGATCTAGCGAGGAGCTCCTACGAGCAGTACTTC. Translating gives CASSDLARSSYEQYF.

This clonotype was observed many times. The chain employs TRBV20-1 and TRBJ2-3, with TRBD2 matching 7 bases. The CDR3 runs to 13 residues. CDR1 and CDR2 from the germline V gene are DFQATT and SNEGSKA (reference sequence). Trimming took 2 bases from V and 4 from J; bases not matched to a gene: 3. DNA for the CDR3: TGCAGTGCTAGAATTGGGGGGGCAGATACGCAGTATTTT. It codes for CSARIGGADTQYF.

This clonotype was observed a few times. V gene TRBV5-5 combines with J gene TRBJ2-3, with 10 bases aligning to TRBD1. From germline, CDR1 is SGHKS and CDR2 YYEKEE (reference sequence). V lost 2 bases and J lost 4; bases outside the gene matches: 1. The length of the CDR3 is 14 residues. DNA for the CDR3: TGTGCCAGCAGCTTTGGGACAGGGGCAGATACGCAGTATTTT. Protein product: CASSFGTGADTQYF.

J is TRBJ2-7 and V is TRBV27; 16 bases are a match to TRBD2. The CDR3 is 19 amino acids. Germline CDR1 and CDR2: MNHEY and SMNVEV (reference sequence). The junction had 15 bases not matched to a gene; V was cut back by 8 bases and J by 2 bases. CDR3 region: CASAYTSGTSGRAAYEQYF. The CDR3 nucleotides are TGTGCCAGCGCTTACACCTCCGGGACTAGCGGGAGGGCCGCCTACGAGCAGTACTTC.

A few counts support this clonotype. The chain links TRBV20-1 to TRBJ2-5, with TRBD2 identical over 7 bases. The germline V gene has CDR1 DFQATT and CDR2 SNEGSKA (reference sequence). The trim removed 7 bases at V and 4 bases at J, leaving 12 bases unmatched. The CDR3 sequence is 14 residues long. The CDR3 region is CSVKRDPQRETQYF. Here the CDR3 DNA reads TGCAGTGTTAAGCGGGACCCCCAGAGAGAGACCCAGTACTTC.

This clonotype was observed at least ten times. The rearrangement uses TRBV6-5 and TRBJ2-7; no clear D gene. This CDR3 comprises 15 residues. Germline CDR1 is MNHEY and CDR2 is SVGAGI. Trimming stripped 1 base from V and 4 bases from J, with 14 bases between. The CDR3 loop reads CASSYYPTSIYEQYF. DNA of the CDR3: TGTGCCAGCAGTTACTATCCCACTTCAATATACGAGCAGTACTTC.

This chain joins TRBV2 and TRBJ1-1; D perhaps matches TRBD1 (6 bases). Germline CDR1 is SNHLY and CDR2 is FYNNEI. This CDR3 contains 12 residues. V was clipped by 7 bases and J by 4 bases, with 10 bases between them. The CDR3 sequence: CASTGESTEAFF. In nucleotides, the CDR3 is TGTGCCAGCACAGGGGAAAGCACTGAAGCTTTCTTT.

The chain joins TRBV7-2 to TRBJ1-5, with D unclear. The CDR3 has 12 amino acids. The V end lost 5 bases, the J end lost 4 bases, and 6 bases lay between the germline ends. CDR1 and CDR2 from the germline V gene are SGHTA and FQGNSA. The CDR3 nucleotides are TGTGCCAGCAGCATACCAAATCAGCCCCAGCATTTT. This encodes CASSIPNQPQHF.

The sample holds a few counts of this clonotype. The rearrangement uses TRBV6-2 or TRBV6-3 and TRBJ2-7; perhaps TRBD2 as D (6 bases). CDR1 and CDR2 from the germline V gene are MNHEY and SVGEGT. The ends were cut back, 6 bases at V and 2 bases at J, with 8 bases in the middle. This CDR3 has 12 amino acids. The CDR3 DNA is TGTGCCAGCAGCGGGAGAACCTACGAGCAGTACTTC. This sequence encodes CASSGRTYEQYF.

The chain recombines TRBV11-1 with TRBJ2-6; either TRBD1 or TRBD2 may supply D (5 bases each). V dropped 5 bases and J dropped 0 bases, with 17 bases sitting between them. Germline V gene lookup returns CDR1 SGHAT and CDR2 FQDESV (reference sequence). The CDR3 spans 18 residues. The CDR3 reads CASSTPTDYYSGANVLTF. CDR3 nucleotides: TGTGCCAGCAGCACTCCGACAGACTACTACTCTGGGGCCAACGTCCTGACTTTC.

There are a few counts of this clonotype. The chain uses TRBV6-1 and TRBJ2-1; 9 bases agree with TRBD2. The CDR3 extends over 17 amino acids. J gave up 8 bases and V 6 bases, and 17 bases lay outside the gene matches. The germline V gene encodes CDR1 MNHNS and CDR2 SASEGT. CDR3 sequence (DNA): TGTGCCAGCAGCGGTTGGACTAGCGCATTGAATAGGGATGAGCAGTTCTTC. This codes for CASSGWTSALNRDEQFF.

The V call is TRBV24-1, the J call TRBJ1-1; 7 bases match TRBD1. Losses at the gene ends were 3 bases for V and 4 bases for J; bases not matched to a gene: 1. The CDR3 spans 13 residues. Per the germline V gene, CDR1 is KGHDR and CDR2 is SFDVKD. The DNA for the CDR3 is TGTGCCACCAGTGATGCAGGGGGCACTGAAGCTTTCTTT. Translation gives CATSDAGGTEAFF.

This sequence joins TRBV20-1 and TRBJ2-7; D remains unclear. Trimming pared 3 bases from V and 3 bases from J, leaving 9 bases between. Germline-derived CDR1 and CDR2 are DFQATT and SNEGSKA (reference sequence). The CDR3 covers 12 residues. CDR3 region: CSARLGFYEQYF. The CDR3 coding sequence is TGCAGTGCTAGGTTGGGGTTCTACGAGCAGTACTTC.

The V gene is TRBV18, the J gene TRBJ2-2, with TRBD2 as a possible D gene (7 bases). Germline V gene sequence: CDR1 KGHSH, CDR2 LQKENI. V was clipped by 0 bases and J by 4 bases, with 15 bases between them. CDR3 size: 17 residues. CDR3 in DNA: TGTGCCAGCTCACCACCTCTGGGAGGGGGTCGCACCGGGGAGCTGTTTTTT. Protein sequence: CASSPPLGGGRTGELFF.

The rearrangement uses TRBV30 and TRBJ2-1; the match to TRBD2 covers 9 bases. Trimming removed 0 bases from V and 0 bases from J; junction bases left unmatched: 3. Germline assignment: CDR1 GTSNPN and CDR2 SVGIG (reference sequence). The CDR3 contains 16 residues. The CDR3 coding sequence is TGTGCCTGGAGTGTACGAGCGGGGGGCTCCTACAATGAGCAGTTCTTC. Translation: CAWSVRAGGSYNEQFF.

The J gene is TRBJ1-5, the V gene TRBV30; 8 nucleotides line up with TRBD1. The length of the CDR3 is 15 residues. The J segment lost 5 bases and the V segment lost 0 bases, leaving 6 bases of the junction unmatched. Germline V gene lookup returns CDR1 GTSNPN and CDR2 SVGIG (reference sequence). The CDR3 coding sequence is TGTGCCTGGAGTGTACAGGGGGGCCTAGATCAGCCCCAGCATTTT. As protein: CAWSVQGGLDQPQHF.

This chain connects TRBV28 to TRBJ2-1; the D gene is possibly TRBD2 (7 bases). CDR3 length equals 16 residues. Germline V gene sequence: CDR1 MDHEN, CDR2 SYDVKM. V was shortened by 1 base and J by 6 bases, with 16 bases between the two germline ends. DNA for the CDR3: TGTGCCAGCAGTTTATCCTGGGGGGGGCGCTTCAATGAGCAGTTCTTC. Translated, it gives CASSLSWGGRFNEQFF.